The clone carrying this TCR beta chain was recorded at least ten times. Its antigen is currently unknown. Total RNA, at least 6 micrograms per sample, came from PBMCs. Primed by a sample-barcoded 5' primer and a J-beta primer mix, a second PCR proceeded for about 6 to 12 cycles. Using its own MiXCR run on the 5' RACE reads, TCRdb lists one record per CDR3 protein. The data hold approximately 800,000 distinct CDR3 sequences, with 35% to 50% observed a single time. The CDR3 length is 13 residues. Germline CDR1 SGHRS, CDR2 YFSETQ. The ends were cut back, 3 bases at V and 3 bases at J, with 9 bases in the middle. The sample comes from a study of blood T cells in healthy people across ages. General study points: It was the long-lived donors that had more naive CD4+ cells and higher diversity than aged donors.

Sequences were obtained from blood. The genes are TRBV5-1 and TRBJ2-5; D is uncertain. This TCR was recovered from a man older than 75 in good health. The CDR3 DNA follows: TGCGCCAGCAGCTCGCTTGAGAAAGAGACCCAGTACTTC. Its protein is CASSSLEKETQYF.